The present entry profiles one T cell receptor (beta chain) with its context. The antigen is unknown. This record comes from a study of CD8+ T cells in alopecia areata. cDNA reverse transcribed from extracted RNA served as the sequencing template. Libraries were prepared by immunoSEQ multiplex PCR; TCRdb keeps only in-frame clonotypes and omits some of them. The sample has roughly 210,000 clones, approximately 45% seen once. The CDR3 loop spans 13 amino acids. V was clipped by 4 bases and J by 6 bases; unmatched bases: 8. Germline V gene data show CDR1 as SQVTM and CDR2 as ANQGSEA. General study results and limits: Clonality was higher in lesional than normal scalp, especially in alopecia totalis/universalis. Many expanded lesional clones remained in scalp and blood on tofacitinib.

The treatment was: oral pan-JAK inhibitor, 5-10 mg twice daily. This receptor was taken from a human donor with alopecia areata. The chain recombines TRBV29-1 with TRBJ2-7, with 8 bases matching TRBD1. Specimen: CD4+ T cells sorted from blood, collected at approximately week 39, from a patient treated with tofacitinib. For the CDR3, the DNA is TGCAGCGTTGGAGGACAGGGTCTCTCCGAGCAGTACTTC. This sequence encodes CSVGGQGLSEQYF.